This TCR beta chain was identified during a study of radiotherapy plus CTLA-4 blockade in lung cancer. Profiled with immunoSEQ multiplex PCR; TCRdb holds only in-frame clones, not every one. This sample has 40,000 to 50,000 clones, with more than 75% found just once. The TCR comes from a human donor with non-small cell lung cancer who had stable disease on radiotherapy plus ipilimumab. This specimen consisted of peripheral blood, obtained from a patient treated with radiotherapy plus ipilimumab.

The CDR3 reads CASSTIPSGDEQFF. The DNA for the CDR3 is TGTGCCAGCAGCACCATCCCTAGCGGAGACGAGCAGTTCTTC. This chain joins TRBV7-3 and TRBJ2-1; 7 positions agree with TRBD2. In germline, CDR1 is SGHTA, CDR2 FQGTGA. After removal of 5 bases from V and 10 bases from J, the junction contained 11 bases not matched to a gene. The CDR3 length is 14 residues. Together with reference TRBV7-3 and TRBJ2-1, the CDR3 gives the full variable domain: GAGVSQTPSNKVTEKGKYVELRCDPISGHTALYWYRQSLGQGPEFLIYFQGTGAADDSGLPNDRFFAVRPEGSVSTLKIQRTERGDSAVYLCASSTIPSGDEQFFGPGTRLTVL.